The clone carrying this T cell receptor beta chain was counted at least ten times. The data were obtained in a study of human T cells and chemical hapten exposure. TCRdb called the RACE reads again in MiXCR, with one record for every CDR3 protein. The sample has about 380,000 distinct CDR3 sequences, under 6.5% seen once; the top ten hold about 5.4%. Sample time point: patch test 2, 6 weeks after DPC sensitization. Treatment: therapeutic diphenylcyclopropenone sensitization with weekly scalp DPC. CDR3 length: 15 residues. In germline, CDR1 is SGHDT, CDR2 YYEEEE. Trimming removed 1 base from V and 7 bases from J, with 15 bases in between.

The chain links TRBV5-6 to TRBJ1-5, with D maybe TRBD1 (5 bases). The origin of this receptor is a woman in her late teens or twenties with alopecia areata. Some clones in this sample may be carry-over from other donors' samples. Sequencing was performed on whole blood, taken in connection with sensitization to the hapten diphenylcyclopropenone (DPC). The CDR3, as DNA: TGTGCCAGCAGCTTGTTTACCCGAGGGGACCAGCCCCAGCATTTT. Translating it yields CASSLFTRGDQPQHF.